The clone carrying this T cell receptor (beta chain) was found a few times. Assay used: immunoSEQ multiplex PCR; TCRdb lists only in-frame clones, some missing. The sample gives about 22,000 clones, approximately 68% of which show up once; over 15% is in the top ten. The CDR3 runs 17 residues. Per the germline V gene, CDR1 is SGDLS and CDR2 is YYNGEE. V was pared by 0 bases and J by 5 bases, with 19 bases between. These data come from a study of sequential checkpoint blockade in melanoma. Study in general: Patients were randomized 1:1 to nivolumab-then-ipilimumab or ipilimumab-then-nivolumab first-line. Maintenance nivolumab came after either treatment sequence.

Treatment meaning: randomized to nivolumab then ipilimumab (arm A) or the reverse (arm B). DNA-damaging chemotherapy had not been given to any patient beforehand. Live CD3+CD8+ CD19− CD56− cells were sorted from PBMCs. This rearrangement joins TRBV9 to TRBJ2-3, with D unresolved. The TCR sequence derives from a human donor with melanoma. This material consisted of CD8+ T cells sorted from blood (inferred from file names), taken from a patient given nivolumab and ipilimumab in sequence. DNA for the CDR3: TGTGCCAGCAGCGTAGCTTTAGACTTACGGGTTCAAGATACGCAGTATTTT. Residues: CASSVALDLRVQDTQYF.